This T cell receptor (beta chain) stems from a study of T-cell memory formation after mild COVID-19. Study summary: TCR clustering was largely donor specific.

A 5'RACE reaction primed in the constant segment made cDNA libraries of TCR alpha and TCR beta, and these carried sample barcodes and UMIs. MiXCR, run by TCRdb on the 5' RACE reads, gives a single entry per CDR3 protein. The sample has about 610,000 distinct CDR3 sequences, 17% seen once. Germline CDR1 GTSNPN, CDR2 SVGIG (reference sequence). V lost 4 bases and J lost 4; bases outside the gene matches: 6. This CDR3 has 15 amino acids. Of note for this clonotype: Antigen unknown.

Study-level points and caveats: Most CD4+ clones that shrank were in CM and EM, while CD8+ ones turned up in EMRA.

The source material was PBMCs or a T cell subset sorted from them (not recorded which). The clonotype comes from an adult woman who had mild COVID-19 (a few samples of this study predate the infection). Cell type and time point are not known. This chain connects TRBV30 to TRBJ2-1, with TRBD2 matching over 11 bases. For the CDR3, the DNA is TGTGCCTGGACTCCGGGACTAGCGGATTACAATGAGCAGTTCTTC. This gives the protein CAWTPGLADYNEQFF.